A selection of T cell receptor beta chains follows, all from one sample in a study of Ad26.COV2.S vaccination and SARS-CoV-2 variants. The method was immunoSEQ multiplex PCR; TCRdb's version includes in-frame clones alone and lacks a portion of them. This table holds just over 350,000 clones, approximately 90% found once. The sample consisted of peripheral blood, taken after recovery from COVID-19. These receptors all come from a human donor who had recovered from COVID-19. The CDR3 runs from the conserved cysteine through the conserved F or W.

j_call v_call cdr3_aa
TRBJ2-6 TRBV29-1 CSVEEYQKGSGANVLTF
TRBJ2-7 TRBV9 CASSGDRGGSYEQYF
TRBJ2-3 TRBV2 CASSSTRGPPDTQYF
TRBJ1-5 TRBV4-1 CASSQPQDSFNQPQHF
TRBJ2-1 TRBV7-9 CASERPSRGEQFF
TRBJ1-6 TRBV9 CASSEDRKNSPLHF
TRBJ1-4 TRBV5-4 CASSLAGTGNEKLFF
TRBJ2-2 TRBV7-8 CASSLPGLAGTGELFF
TRBJ1-5 TRBV18 CASSRQQGSNQPQHF
TRBJ2-7 TRBV11-2 CASSPRWGAYEQYF
TRBJ1-4 TRBV9 CASSVGRINEKLFF
TRBJ1-1 TRBV27 CASSRDRGSGRTEAFF
TRBJ2-5 TRBV5-1 CASNLDWAGVQETQYF
TRBJ2-1 TRBV20-1 CSASPGGGALFYNEQFF
TRBJ2-5 TRBV2 CATMTSGVPGEETQYF
TRBJ1-4 TRBV28 CASSTRTGNEKLFF
TRBJ2-1 TRBV18 CASSPPPRGHEQFF
TRBJ2-1 TRBV6-5 CASSYSIPGVRDEQFF
TRBJ1-4 TRBV29-1 CSVSRDRGEKLFF
TRBJ1-4 TRBV7-9 CASSLVGGQGEKLFF
TRBJ2-7 TRBV5-1 CASRWDSGLSYEQYF
TRBJ1-2 TRBV21-1 CASSKGQRANYGYTF
TRBJ2-4 TRBV7-9 CASYRDSNRGIQYF
TRBJ2-1 TRBV12-3/TRBV12-4 CASQWAFDNEQFF
TRBJ2-7 TRBV6-5 CASSYRRGGAYEQYF
TRBJ2-3 TRBV7-8 CASSLGTDTDTQYF
TRBJ1-5 TRBV6-1 CASSEVQRSPQHF
TRBJ1-1 TRBV10-3 CAINPGPQHTEAFF
TRBJ2-3 TRBV5-1 CASSRTSGFSTDTQYF
TRBJ1-2 TRBV4-1 CASSQVRAGGALGYTF
TRBJ2-3 TRBV13 CASSTAGTSETDTQYF
TRBJ2-3 TRBV5-1 CASSLALRGGRDTQYF
TRBJ1-1 TRBV12-3/TRBV12-4 CASSLNLNTEAFF
TRBJ1-2 TRBV11-2 CASSPLGTREGGYTF
TRBJ2-7 TRBV6-5 CASMFGGAYEQYF
TRBJ2-4 TRBV6-2/TRBV6-3 CASSWGQGGIQYF
TRBJ2-7 TRBV11-2 CVSQEQGGPYEQYF
TRBJ2-7 TRBV6-6 CASSSRYEQYF
TRBJ2-1 TRBV29-1 CSVPLRTGMYNEQFF
TRBJ1-1 TRBV10-3 CAISEGRGRRVTEAFF
TRBJ1-2 TRBV7-2 CASSEGQVLPHGYGYTF
TRBJ1-1 TRBV5-4 CASSPTALSTEAFF
TRBJ1-1 TRBV7-2 CASSLEEGTEAFF
TRBJ2-2 TRBV11-3 CASSEGGGASGGELFF
TRBJ1-1 TRBV4-1 CAISRAGRPEAFF
TRBJ2-2 TRBV5-4 CASSQTTSPTGELFF
TRBJ1-6 TRBV9 CASSPTETNSPLHF
TRBJ2-3 TRBV7-8 CASSTTPKGADTQYF
TRBJ2-1 TRBV9 CASSPPGYEQFF
TRBJ2-5 TRBV6-2/TRBV6-3 CASSYFGTGQETQYF
TRBJ2-7 TRBV4-1 CASSPRDRGGEQYF
TRBJ1-2 TRBV3-1/TRBV3-2 CASSLPGRGGYTF
TRBJ2-1 TRBV4-1 CASSQGAASSSYNEQFF
TRBJ1-4 TRBV2 CASRAGTYEKLFF
TRBJ2-1 TRBV3-1/TRBV3-2 CASSQKGRNEQFF
TRBJ2-1 TRBV7-8 CASSYTSGGFYNEQFF
TRBJ2-2 TRBV5-1 CASSENTGGAGELFF
TRBJ1-2 TRBV6-5 CASSRTGPNYGYTF
TRBJ2-1 TRBV3-1/TRBV3-2 CASSQPKVNEQFF